These 5 T cell receptor beta chains were all obtained from the same sample, sequenced in a study of cytomegalovirus exposure and HLA in healthy donors (dated by TCRdb to 2015 to 2018). The library relied on the immunoSEQ multiplex PCR assay. Held by TCRdb, this immuneACCESS table contains in-frame sequences only and omits some clones. Under half of the omission traces to an unresolved V gene where checked; the cause of the rest is unknown. In all, the sample holds 120,000 or so clones, and about 96% of those were seen once. 1.5% to 2% of the sample lies in the top ten. The material sequenced was PBMCs. The receptors stem from a man between 18 and 35 years old in good health and CMV-seronegative.

J is TRBJ2-7 and V is TRBV5-1; D is uncertain. The V end lost 0 bases, the J end lost 6 bases, and 10 bases lay between the germline ends. The V gene's germline CDR1 is SGHRS and CDR2 YFSETQ. The CDR3 spans 13 residues. The CDR3 spells CASSLDSPSEQYF. The CDR3 bases are TGCGCCAGCAGCTTGGATTCCCCATCCGAGCAGTACTTC.

The chain links TRBV15 to TRBJ2-1; D is uncertain. Trimming pared 0 bases from V and 0 bases from J, leaving 9 bases between. This CDR3 is built from 16 residues. CDR1 and CDR2 (germline): LNHNV, YYDKDF (reference sequence). The CDR3 protein is CATSRDRQASYNEQFF. Written as DNA, the CDR3 is TGTGCCACCAGCAGAGATCGGCAGGCCTCCTACAATGAGCAGTTCTTC.

This clone was counted a single time. V and J are TRBV9 and TRBJ2-6; TRBD2 matches at 8 bases. Trimming took 5 bases from V and 1 from J; bases not matched to a gene: 5. The CDR3 contains 16 residues. Germline CDR1 reads SGDLS; CDR2 reads YYNGEE. The CDR3 nucleotides are TGTGCCAGCAGGGGACTAGGGGATTCTGGGGCCAACGTCCTGACTTTC. Translation: CASRGLGDSGANVLTF. Complete variable domain (other parts from reference TRBV9 and TRBJ2-6): DSGVTQTPKHLITATGQRVTLRCSPRSGDLSVYWYQQSLDQGLQFLIQYYNGEERAKGNILERFSAQQFPDLHSELNLSSLELGDSALYFCASRGLGDSGANVLTFGAGSRLTVL.

V is TRBV6-5 and J is TRBJ1-2; D is undetermined. Germline V gene data show CDR1 as MNHEY and CDR2 as SVGAGI. The ends were cut back, 2 bases at V and 5 bases at J, with 12 bases in the middle. There are 14 residues in the CDR3. CDR3: CASSYAAAQYGYTF. The CDR3 DNA sequence: TGTGCCAGCAGTTACGCAGCCGCACAGTATGGCTACACCTTC.

V usage is TRBV10-3 and J usage is TRBJ2-1; 10 bases line up with TRBD2. CDR3 length: 13 amino acids. The V and J ends lost 10 bases and 4 bases, in that order; junction bases with no gene match: 4. In germline, CDR1 is ENHRY, CDR2 SYGVKD. The CDR3 sequence is CATRTSGYNEQFF. For the CDR3, the DNA is TGTGCCACCCGGACTAGCGGATACAATGAGCAGTTCTTC.